The source of this TCR beta chain is a study of blood T cell repertoires in COVID-19. Across the study: Both acute and convalescent COVID-19 samples were obtained from the United States, Italy and Spain.

Original processing notes: Amplification of reference gene primers was used by the study to estimate nucleated cell counts. This table comes from immunoSEQ multiplex PCR, and its TCRdb copy is limited to in-frame clones, with some not included. Clone size and the V and J calls come from that table; the DNA yielded D and trimming. The table includes about 220,000 clones, more than 85% detected once. Germline loops: CDR1 MNHEY, CDR2 SMNVEV (reference sequence). CDR3 length: 14 residues. Trimming cost V 6 bases and J 2 bases, with 13 bases left between them. The source of this sequence is a man aged 35 to 55 with acute or convalescent COVID-19. This chain links TRBV27 with TRBJ2-5, with D unclear. The sample was peripheral blood. Here the CDR3 DNA reads TGTGCCAGCAGCCCCGGTCTGAGGCAAGAGACCCAGTACTTC. Protein sequence: CASSPGLRQETQYF.